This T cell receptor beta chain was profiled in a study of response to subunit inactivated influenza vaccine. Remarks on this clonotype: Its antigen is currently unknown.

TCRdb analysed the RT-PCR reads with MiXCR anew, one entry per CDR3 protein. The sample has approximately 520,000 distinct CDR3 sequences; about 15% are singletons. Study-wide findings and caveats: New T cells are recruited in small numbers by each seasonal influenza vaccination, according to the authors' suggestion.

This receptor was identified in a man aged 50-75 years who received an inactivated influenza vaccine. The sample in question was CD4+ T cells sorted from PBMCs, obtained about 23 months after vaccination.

The CDR3 DNA sequence: TGTGCCAGCAGCCAAGTGTTGAGTGAAAAACTGTTTTTT. The encoded protein is CASSQVLSEKLFF. The chain uses TRBV4-2 and TRBJ1-4; D not certain. This CDR3 contains 13 residues. With 1 base removed from V and 7 bases from J, the gap between germline ends came to 7 bases. Germline CDR1 reads LGHNA; CDR2 reads YNFKEQ.